The present T cell receptor beta chain was sequenced within a study of T-cell reconstitution after alpha-beta-depleted transplantation in children. Whole-study results and caveats: Alpha-beta T cells present about two months after transplant were reported to originate from several hundred expanded graft clones. Newly generated T cells supplied most T-cell counts and diversity one year post-transplant. The high TCRbeta diversity at day 60 in some patients came from surviving recipient T cells and thymic progenitors.

The CDR3 loop spans 18 amino acids. Germline V lookup: CDR1 SGHRS, CDR2 YFSETQ. Turning to this clonotype: Its antigen is not known. The junction and the germline gene differ at one end; a read error may be behind it.

TCRbeta library preparation incorporated unique molecular identifiers. One entry per CDR3 protein results from TCRdb running MiXCR on the PCR reads. The table records 700,000 or so distinct CDR3 sequences, roughly 13% of them present only once. The sample consisted of PBMCs, taken before TCRalphabeta/CD19-depleted stem cell transplant. The gene calls are TRBV5-1 and TRBJ1-2, with 8 bases lining up with TRBD1. This sequence originates from a girl aged 2 to 10 with congenital amegakaryocytic thrombocytopenia, due to receive a stem cell transplant. In DNA form, the CDR3 reads TGCGCCAGCTTTACTCATCCAGGGGGCGCCCGCTCTAACTATGGCGACACCTTC. It encodes CASFTHPGGARSNYGDTF.